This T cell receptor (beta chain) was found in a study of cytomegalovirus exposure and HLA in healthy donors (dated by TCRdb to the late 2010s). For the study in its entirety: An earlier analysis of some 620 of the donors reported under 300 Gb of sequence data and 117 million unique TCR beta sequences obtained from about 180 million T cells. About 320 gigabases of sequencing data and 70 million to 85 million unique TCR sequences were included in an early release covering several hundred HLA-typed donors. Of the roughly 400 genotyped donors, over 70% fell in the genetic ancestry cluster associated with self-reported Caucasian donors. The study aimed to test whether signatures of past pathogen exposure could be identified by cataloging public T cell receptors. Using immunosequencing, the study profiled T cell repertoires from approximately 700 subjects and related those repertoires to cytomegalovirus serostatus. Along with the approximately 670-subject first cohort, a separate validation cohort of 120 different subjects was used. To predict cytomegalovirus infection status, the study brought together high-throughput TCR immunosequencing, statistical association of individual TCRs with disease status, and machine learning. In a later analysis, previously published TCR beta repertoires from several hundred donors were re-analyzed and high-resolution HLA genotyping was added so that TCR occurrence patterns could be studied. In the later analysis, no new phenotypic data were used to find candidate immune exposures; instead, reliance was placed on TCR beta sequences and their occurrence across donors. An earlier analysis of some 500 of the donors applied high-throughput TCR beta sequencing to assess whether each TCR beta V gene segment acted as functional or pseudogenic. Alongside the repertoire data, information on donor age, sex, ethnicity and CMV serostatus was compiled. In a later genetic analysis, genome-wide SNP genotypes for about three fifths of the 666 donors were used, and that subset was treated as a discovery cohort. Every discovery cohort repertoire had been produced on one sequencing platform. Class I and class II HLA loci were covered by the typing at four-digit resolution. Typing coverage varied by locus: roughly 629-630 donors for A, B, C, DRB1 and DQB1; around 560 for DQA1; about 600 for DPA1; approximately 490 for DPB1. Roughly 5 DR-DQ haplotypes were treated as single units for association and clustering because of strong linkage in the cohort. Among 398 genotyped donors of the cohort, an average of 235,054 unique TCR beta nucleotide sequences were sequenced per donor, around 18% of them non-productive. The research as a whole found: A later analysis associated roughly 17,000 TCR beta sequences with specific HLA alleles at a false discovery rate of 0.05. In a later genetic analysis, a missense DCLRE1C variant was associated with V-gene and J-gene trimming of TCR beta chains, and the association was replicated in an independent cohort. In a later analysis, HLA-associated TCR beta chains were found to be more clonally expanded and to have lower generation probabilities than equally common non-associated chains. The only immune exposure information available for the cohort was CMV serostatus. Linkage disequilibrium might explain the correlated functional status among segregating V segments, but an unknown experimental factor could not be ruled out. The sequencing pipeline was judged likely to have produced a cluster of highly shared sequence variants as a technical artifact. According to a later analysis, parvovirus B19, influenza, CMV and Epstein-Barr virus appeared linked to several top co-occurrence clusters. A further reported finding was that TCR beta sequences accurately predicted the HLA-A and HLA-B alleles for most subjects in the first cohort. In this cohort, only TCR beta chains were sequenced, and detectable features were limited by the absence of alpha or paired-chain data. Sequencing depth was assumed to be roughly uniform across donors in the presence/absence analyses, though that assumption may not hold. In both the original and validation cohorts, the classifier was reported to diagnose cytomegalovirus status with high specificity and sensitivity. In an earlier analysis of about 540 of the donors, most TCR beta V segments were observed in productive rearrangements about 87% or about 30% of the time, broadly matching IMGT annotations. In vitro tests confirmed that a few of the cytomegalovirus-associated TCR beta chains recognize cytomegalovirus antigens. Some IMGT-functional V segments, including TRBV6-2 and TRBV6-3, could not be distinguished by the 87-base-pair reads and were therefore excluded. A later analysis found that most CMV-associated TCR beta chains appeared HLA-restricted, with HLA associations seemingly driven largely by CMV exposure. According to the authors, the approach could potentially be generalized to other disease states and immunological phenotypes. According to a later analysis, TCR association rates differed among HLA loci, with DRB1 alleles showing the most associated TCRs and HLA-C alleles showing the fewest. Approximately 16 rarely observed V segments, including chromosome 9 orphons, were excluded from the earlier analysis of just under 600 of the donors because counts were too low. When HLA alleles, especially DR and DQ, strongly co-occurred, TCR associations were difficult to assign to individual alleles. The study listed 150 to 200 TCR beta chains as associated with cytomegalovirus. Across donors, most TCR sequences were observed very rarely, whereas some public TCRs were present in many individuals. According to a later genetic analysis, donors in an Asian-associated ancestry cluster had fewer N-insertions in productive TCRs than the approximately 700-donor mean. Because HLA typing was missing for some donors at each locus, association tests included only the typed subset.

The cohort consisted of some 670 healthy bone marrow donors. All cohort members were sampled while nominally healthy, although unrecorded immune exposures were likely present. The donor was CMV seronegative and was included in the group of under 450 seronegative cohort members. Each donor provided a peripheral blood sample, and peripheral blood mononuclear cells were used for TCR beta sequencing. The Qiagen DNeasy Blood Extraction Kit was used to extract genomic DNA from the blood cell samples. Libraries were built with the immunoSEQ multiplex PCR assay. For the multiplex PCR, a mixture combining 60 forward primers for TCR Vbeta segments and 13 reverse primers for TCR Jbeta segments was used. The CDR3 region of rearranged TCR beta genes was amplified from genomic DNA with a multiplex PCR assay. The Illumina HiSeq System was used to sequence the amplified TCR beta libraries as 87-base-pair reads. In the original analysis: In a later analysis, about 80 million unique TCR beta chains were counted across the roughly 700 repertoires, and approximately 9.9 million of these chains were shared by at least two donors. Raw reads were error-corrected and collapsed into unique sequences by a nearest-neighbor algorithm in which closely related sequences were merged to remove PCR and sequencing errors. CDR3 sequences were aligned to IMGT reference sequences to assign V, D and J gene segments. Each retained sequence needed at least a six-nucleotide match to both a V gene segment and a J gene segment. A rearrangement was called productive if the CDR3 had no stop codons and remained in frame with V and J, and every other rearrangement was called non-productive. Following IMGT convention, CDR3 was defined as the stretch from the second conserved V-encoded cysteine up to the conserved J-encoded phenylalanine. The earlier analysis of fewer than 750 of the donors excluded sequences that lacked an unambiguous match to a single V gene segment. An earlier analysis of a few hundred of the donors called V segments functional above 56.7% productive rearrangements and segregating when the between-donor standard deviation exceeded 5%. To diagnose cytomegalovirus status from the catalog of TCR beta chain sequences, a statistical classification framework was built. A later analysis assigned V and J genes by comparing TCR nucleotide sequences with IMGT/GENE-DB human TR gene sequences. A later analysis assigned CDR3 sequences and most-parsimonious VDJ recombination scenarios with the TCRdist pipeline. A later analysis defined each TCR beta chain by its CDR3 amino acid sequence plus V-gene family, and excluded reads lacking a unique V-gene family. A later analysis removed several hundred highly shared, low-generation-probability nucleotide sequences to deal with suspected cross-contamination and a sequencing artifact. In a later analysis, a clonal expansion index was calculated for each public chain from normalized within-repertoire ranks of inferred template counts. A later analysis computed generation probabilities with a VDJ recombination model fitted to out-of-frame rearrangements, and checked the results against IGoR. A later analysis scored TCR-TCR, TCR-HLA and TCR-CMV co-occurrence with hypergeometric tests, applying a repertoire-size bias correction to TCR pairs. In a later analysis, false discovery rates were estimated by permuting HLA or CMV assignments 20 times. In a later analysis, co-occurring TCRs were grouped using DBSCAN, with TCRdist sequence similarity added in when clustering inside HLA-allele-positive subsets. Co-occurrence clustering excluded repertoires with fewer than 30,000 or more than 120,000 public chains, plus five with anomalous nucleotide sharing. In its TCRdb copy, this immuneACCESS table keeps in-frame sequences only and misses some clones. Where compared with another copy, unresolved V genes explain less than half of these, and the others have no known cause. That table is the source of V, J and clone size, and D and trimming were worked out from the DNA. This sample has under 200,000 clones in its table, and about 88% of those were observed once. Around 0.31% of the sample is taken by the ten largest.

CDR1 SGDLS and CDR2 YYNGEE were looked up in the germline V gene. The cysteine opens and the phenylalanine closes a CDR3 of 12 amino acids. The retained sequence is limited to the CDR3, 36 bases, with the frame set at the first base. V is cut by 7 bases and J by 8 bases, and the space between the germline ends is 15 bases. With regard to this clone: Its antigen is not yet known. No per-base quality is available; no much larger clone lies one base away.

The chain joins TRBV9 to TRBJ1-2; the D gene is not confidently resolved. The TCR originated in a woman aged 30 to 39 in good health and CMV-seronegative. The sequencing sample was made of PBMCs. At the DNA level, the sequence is TGTGCCAGCGGGCAGGACTCTAGAGGCTACACCTTC. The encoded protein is CASGQDSRGYTF.